The entry that follows covers one T cell receptor (beta chain) sequence. Its target is unknown. Sorted regulatory T cells were CD4-positive, CD25-high and CD127-low or negative. This CDR3 comprises 15 residues. J was trimmed by 3 bases and V by 7 bases; bases with no gene match: 9. Looked up from germline, CDR1 is SNHLY and CDR2 is FYNNEI. This sample is part of a study of B cell selection in AIRE deficiency. Some clones are missing from TCRdb's copy, which holds only in-frame ones; the method was immunoSEQ multiplex PCR. In the table there are under 20,000 clones, about 93% of which are singletons. Study-wide results and limits: Approximately 33% of healthy-shared Treg TCRbeta sequences appeared in patient Tconv cells.

J is TRBJ2-1 and V is TRBV2; TRBD2 agrees at 7 bases. The sample was CD4+CD25+ Tregs sorted from PBMCs. The TCR sequence derives from a human donor in good health. CDR3 in DNA: TGTGCCAGCATCCTCAGAGGCGGGAGCTACAATGAGCAGTTCTTC. This translates into CASILRGGSYNEQFF.